This T cell receptor (beta chain) is drawn from a study of T cell repertoires in cytomegalovirus infection (dated by TCRdb to between 2018 and 2021). Study-wide context: Peptide stimulations targeted recently identified HLA-C-restricted CMV epitopes, whose presentation resists viral immunomodulation, together with well-studied HLA-B-restricted epitopes. Because public TCR beta signatures pointed to carriage of CMV infection together with the matching HLA type, the HLA type of each donor mattered for the analysis.

Interpreted using the paper, the treatment or condition label stands for: in vitro stimulation with specific CMV peptide epitopes to enrich CMV-specific T cells. The CDR3, cysteine through phenylalanine, is 15 amino acids long. The kept DNA is CDR3 alone, 45 bases in frame from the first base. The germline V and J ends show losses of 5 bases and 5 bases respectively, and no gene match explains 8 bases of the junction. Based on the germline V gene (reference sequence), the CDR1 and CDR2 sequences are LNHNV and YYDKDF. A note on this clonotype: Its target antigen remains unknown. Base-call qualities are not available, and no considerably larger clone is one nucleotide away.

TCRdb names Illumina HiSeq 1500 as the instrument used. The public reads were quality trimmed at Q25 with fastp and then assembled into clones with MiXCR by TCRdb, keeping productive beta chains. Rows with one shared CDR3 protein collapse into an entry with the most common genes and DNA. In all, the sample holds a few hundred thousand distinct CDR3 sequences, and more than 30% of those were seen once. 15% to 20% of the sample is in the top ten clones. Points the paper makes about the study in general: The ex vivo response was dominated by HLA-C-restricted CMV-specific TCR beta clonotypes, which also provided the single most frequent clonotype in two of eight donors. Cumulative frequency of public TCR beta family members discriminated carriers of CMV infection plus the relevant HLA type in this cohort and an independent approximately 370-donor cohort.

Sequencing used cultured PBMCs, obtained from culture after CMV antigen stimulation. The receptor comes from a human donor in good health (CMV status not recorded). Some clones in this sample may be carry-over from other donors' samples. The sequence is built from TRBV15 and TRBJ1-5, with TRBD1 matching 8 junction bases. The DNA is TGTGCCACCAGCTTCGGACAGGGAGGGGATCAGCCCCAGCATTTT. Translated, it gives CATSFGQGGDQPQHF.